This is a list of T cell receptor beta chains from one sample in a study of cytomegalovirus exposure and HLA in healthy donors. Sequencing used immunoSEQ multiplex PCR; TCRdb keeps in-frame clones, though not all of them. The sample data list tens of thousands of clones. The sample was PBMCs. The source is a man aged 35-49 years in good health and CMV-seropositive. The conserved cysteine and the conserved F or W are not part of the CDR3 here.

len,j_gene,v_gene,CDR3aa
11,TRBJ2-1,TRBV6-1,RSQGVPNNEQF
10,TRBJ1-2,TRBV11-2,ASSLGRDGYT
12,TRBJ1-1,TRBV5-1,ASSLFQGGTEAF
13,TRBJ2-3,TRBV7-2,ASSRQGISTDTQY
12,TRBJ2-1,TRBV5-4,ASSPGTPNNEQF
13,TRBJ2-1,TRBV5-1,ASSLGRSSYNEQF
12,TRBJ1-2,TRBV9,ASSPRGSEGGYT
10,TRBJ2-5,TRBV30,ACGGNQETQY
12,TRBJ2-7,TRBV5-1,ASSLTTGKDEQY
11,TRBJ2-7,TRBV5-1,ASSSETGWRKY
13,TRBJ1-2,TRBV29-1,SVVLLTGGAGGYT
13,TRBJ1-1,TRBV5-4,ASSFPGGMNTEAF
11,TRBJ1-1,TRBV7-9,ASSPRWNTEAF
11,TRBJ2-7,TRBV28,ASRGSGRYEQY
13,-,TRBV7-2,ASSSRLAGAYEQY
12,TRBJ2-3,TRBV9,ASSDPTFTDTQY
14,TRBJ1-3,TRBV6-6,ASSYTGQGIGNTIY
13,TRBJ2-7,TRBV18,ASSLRTSEPYEQY
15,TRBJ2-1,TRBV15,ATSRDDSGLAPARQF
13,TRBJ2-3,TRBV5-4,ASSWGLAATDTQY
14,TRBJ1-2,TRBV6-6,ASSFFRTQGDFGYT
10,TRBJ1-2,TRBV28,ASIQGVRGYT
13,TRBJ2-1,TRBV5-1,ASSLVGGGGNEQF
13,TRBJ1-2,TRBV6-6,ASSYGGGGGYGYT
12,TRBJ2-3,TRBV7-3,ASSLGGRPDTQY
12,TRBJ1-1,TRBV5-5,ASSFNTGNTEAF
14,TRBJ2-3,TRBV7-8,ASSYSGSGVTDTQY
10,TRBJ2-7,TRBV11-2,ASSMRLARQY
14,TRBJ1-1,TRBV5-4,ASSWKRGPGGTEAF
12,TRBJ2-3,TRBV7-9,ASSRDRVPDTQY
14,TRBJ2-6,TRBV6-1,ASSERTVTGANVLT
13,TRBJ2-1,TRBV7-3,ASSPGDSGSYEQF
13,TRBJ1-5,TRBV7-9,ASSPGQGESQPQH
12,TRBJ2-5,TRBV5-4,ASGSTGGEETQY
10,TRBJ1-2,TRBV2,AIGTVAYGYT